This TCR beta chain was sequenced during a study of blood T cell repertoires in COVID-19. The V gene lost 8 bases and the J gene lost 4 bases, with 14 bases spanning the gap. Germline V gives CDR1 ENHRY, CDR2 SYGVKD. This CDR3 is built from 13 residues. Generated by immunoSEQ multiplex PCR, the TCRdb table keeps only in-frame clones and is missing some. The sample has approximately 200,000 clones; roughly 80% are singletons. Sequenced: peripheral blood. This sequence originates from a man between 60 and 75 years old with active or convalescent COVID-19. The chain couples TRBV10-3 to TRBJ1-1; perhaps TRBD1 as D (6 bases). The DNA of the CDR3 is TGTGCCATCTCAGGGGCGGTGGCCACTGAAGCTTTCTTT. This sequence encodes CAISGAVATEAFF.